This entry lists 6 T cell receptor beta chains sequenced from one sample in a study of CD8+ T cells in alopecia areata. RNA was extracted and reverse transcribed into cDNA as the sequencing template. The data were produced by immunoSEQ multiplex PCR, yet TCRdb's version contains in-frame clones alone and is incomplete. The sample yields more than 95,000 clones, around 45% seen once. Specimen: CD4+ T cells sorted from blood. These receptors were obtained from a human donor with alopecia areata.

The J gene is TRBJ2-2, the V gene TRBV7-2, with 10 bases lining up with TRBD1. The CDR3 has 18 amino acids. The ends lost 5 bases at V and 4 bases at J; junction bases unmatched: 13. The V gene's germline CDR1 is SGHTA and CDR2 FQGNSA. The CDR3 DNA reads TGTGCCAGCAGCCCCCTGGGGGACAGGGGTTATGCCACCGGGGAGCTGTTTTTT. Its protein product is CASSPLGDRGYATGELFF.

The V and J genes are TRBV4-1 and TRBJ2-2; no clear D gene. This CDR3 spans 16 amino acids. CDR1 is MGHRA, CDR2 YSYEKL, per germline. Trimming pared 8 bases from V and 5 bases from J, leaving 21 bases between. The CDR3 DNA follows: TGCGCCAGCTCATCGGACGCAGACGTCTTTACCGGGGAGCTGTTTTTT. It translates to CASSSDADVFTGELFF.

The chain joins TRBV5-1 to TRBJ1-1, with 9 bases identical to TRBD1. V lost 1 base, J lost 8 bases, and 9 bases stayed unmatched. CDR3 size: 15 residues. Germline V gives CDR1 SGHRS, CDR2 YFSETQ. CDR3 sequence: CASSLSYRGLSEAFF. CDR3 in DNA: TGCGCCAGCAGCTTGTCGTACAGGGGGCTTTCCGAAGCTTTCTTT.

The V and J genes are TRBV18 and TRBJ2-3; D ambiguous. Germline values: CDR1 KGHSH, CDR2 LQKENI. V lost 0 bases and J lost 0, with 4 bases in between. This CDR3 contains 14 residues. The chain's CDR3 is CASSPPYSTDTQYF. The CDR3 DNA follows: TGTGCCAGCTCACCACCGTACAGCACAGATACGCAGTATTTT.

This clone appeared a few times. The chain employs TRBV11-1 and TRBJ2-5; perhaps D is TRBD1 or TRBD2 (5 bases each). This CDR3 spans 15 amino acids. Trimming took 6 bases from V and 1 from J, leaving 15 bases between them. The V gene's germline CDR1 is SGHAT and CDR2 FQDESV (reference sequence). The CDR3 loop reads CASRRAGMTQETQYF. CDR3 coding DNA: TGTGCCAGCAGGAGGGCAGGGATGACCCAAGAGACCCAGTACTTC.

This clone has only a few counts. The V gene is TRBV7-9, the J gene TRBJ2-5; 8 bases match TRBD1. The CDR3 runs to 16 residues. Germline V gene data show CDR1 as SEHNR and CDR2 as FQNEAQ (reference sequence). J gave up 2 bases and V 3 bases, and 8 bases lay outside the gene matches. The CDR3 DNA follows: TGTGCCAGCAGCTTGGATGGGACAGGCCGACAAGAGACCCAGTACTTC. Protein product: CASSLDGTGRQETQYF.